This T cell receptor beta chain was captured by sequencing in a study of T cell responses to AZD1222 COVID-19 vaccine. Study results and caveats: Nearly half of the spike-specific TCRs reportedly recognize variant regions that carry no mutations. Repertoires were obtained only post-peak T cell response. Donors, mostly white British, included more females; clonal diversity was possibly underestimated.

Only in-frame clones appear in the TCRdb table, and some are missing; sequencing was by immunoSEQ multiplex PCR. Of under 150,000 clones in the sample, just over 85% were seen once. A note on this clone: As yet, its antigen is unknown.

Germline V gene lookup returns CDR1 MGHRA and CDR2 YSYEKL. The CDR3 is made up of 20 amino acids. The V gene end was trimmed by 0 bases and the J gene end by 0 bases; junction bases not matched to a gene: 11. V and J are TRBV4-1 and TRBJ1-5, with 10 positions matching TRBD1. The sequenced sample was peripheral blood, obtained on day 0 of AZD1222 vaccination. The clonotype was recovered from an adult in good health. The CDR3 sequence: CASSQDRGTGVLYSNQPQHF. CDR3 bases: TGCGCCAGCAGCCAAGATAGAGGGACAGGGGTCCTATATAGCAATCAGCCCCAGCATTTT.